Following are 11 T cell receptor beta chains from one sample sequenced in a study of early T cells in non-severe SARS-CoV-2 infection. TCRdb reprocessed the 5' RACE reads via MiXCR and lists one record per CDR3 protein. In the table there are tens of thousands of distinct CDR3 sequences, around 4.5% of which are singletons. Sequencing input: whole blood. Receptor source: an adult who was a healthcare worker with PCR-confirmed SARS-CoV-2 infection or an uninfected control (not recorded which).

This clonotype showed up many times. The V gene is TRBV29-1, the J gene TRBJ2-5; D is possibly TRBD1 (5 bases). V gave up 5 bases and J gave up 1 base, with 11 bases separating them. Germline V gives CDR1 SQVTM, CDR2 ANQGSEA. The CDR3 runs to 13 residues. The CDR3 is CSVLRQIQETQYF. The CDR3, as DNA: TGCAGCGTTCTCCGACAGATCCAAGAGACCCAGTACTTC.

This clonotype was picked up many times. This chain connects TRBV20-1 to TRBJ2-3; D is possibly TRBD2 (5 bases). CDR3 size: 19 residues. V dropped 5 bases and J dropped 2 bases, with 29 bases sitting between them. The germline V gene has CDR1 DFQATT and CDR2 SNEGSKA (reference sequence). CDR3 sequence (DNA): TGCAGTGCTGACGACTATGGCGCCGACGAAGTGGTGGTCACAGATACGCAGTATTTT. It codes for CSADDYGADEVVVTDTQYF.

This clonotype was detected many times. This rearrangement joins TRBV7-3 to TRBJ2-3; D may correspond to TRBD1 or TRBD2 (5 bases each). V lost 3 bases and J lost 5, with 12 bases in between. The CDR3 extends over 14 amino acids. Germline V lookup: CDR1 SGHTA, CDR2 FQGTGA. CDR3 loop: CASSLSGTGDTQYF. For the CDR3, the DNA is TGTGCCAGCAGCTTGAGCGGAACAGGAGATACGCAGTATTTT. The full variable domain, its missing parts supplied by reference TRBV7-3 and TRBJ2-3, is GAGVSQTPSNKVTEKGKYVELRCDPISGHTALYWYRQSLGQGPEFLIYFQGTGAADDSGLPNDRFFAVRPEGSVSTLKIQRTERGDSAVYLCASSLSGTGDTQYFGPGTRLTVL.

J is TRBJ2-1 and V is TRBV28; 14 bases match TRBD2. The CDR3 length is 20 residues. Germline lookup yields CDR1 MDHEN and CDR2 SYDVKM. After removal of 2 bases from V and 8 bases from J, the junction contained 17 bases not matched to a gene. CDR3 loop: CASSLLRGLAGDGGLDEQFF. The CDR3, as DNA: TGTGCCAGCAGTTTACTCAGGGGACTAGCGGGAGATGGTGGTTTGGATGAGCAGTTCTTC.

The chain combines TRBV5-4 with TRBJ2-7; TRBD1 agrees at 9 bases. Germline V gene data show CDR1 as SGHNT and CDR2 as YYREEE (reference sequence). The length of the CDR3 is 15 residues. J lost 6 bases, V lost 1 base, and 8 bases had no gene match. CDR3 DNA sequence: TGTGCCAGCAGCTTGATGACAGGGGGACATTCCGAGCAGTACTTC. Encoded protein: CASSLMTGGHSEQYF.

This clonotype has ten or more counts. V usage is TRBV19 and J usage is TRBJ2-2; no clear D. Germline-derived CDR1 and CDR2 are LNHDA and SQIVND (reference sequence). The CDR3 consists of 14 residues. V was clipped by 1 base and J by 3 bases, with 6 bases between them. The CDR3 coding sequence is TGTGCCAGTAGTATAGGGACGGACACCGGGGAGCTGTTTTTT. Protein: CASSIGTDTGELFF.

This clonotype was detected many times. The CDR3 loop is CASSPDSRGGYGYTF. DNA for the CDR3: TGTGCCAGCAGCCCCGACAGCAGGGGTGGCTATGGCTACACCTTC. This chain connects TRBV3-1 to TRBJ1-2; maybe TRBD1 (6 bases). The germline V and J ends were trimmed by 4 bases and 4 bases, with 16 bases remaining between them. The CDR3 sequence is 15 residues long. Germline V gives CDR1 LGHDT, CDR2 YNNKEL (reference sequence).

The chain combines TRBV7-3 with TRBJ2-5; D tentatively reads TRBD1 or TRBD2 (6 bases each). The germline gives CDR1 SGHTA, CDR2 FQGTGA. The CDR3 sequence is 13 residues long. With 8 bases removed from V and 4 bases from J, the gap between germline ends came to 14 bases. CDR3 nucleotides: TGTGCCAGCGCAAGGGGGGATGGAGAGACCCAGTACTTC. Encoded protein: CASARGDGETQYF.

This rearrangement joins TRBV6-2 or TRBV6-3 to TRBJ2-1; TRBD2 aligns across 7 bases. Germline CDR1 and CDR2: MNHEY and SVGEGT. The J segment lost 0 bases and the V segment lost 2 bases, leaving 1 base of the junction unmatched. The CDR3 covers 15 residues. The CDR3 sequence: CASSYRTSSYNEQFF. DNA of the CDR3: TGTGCCAGCAGTTACAGGACTAGCTCCTACAATGAGCAGTTCTTC.

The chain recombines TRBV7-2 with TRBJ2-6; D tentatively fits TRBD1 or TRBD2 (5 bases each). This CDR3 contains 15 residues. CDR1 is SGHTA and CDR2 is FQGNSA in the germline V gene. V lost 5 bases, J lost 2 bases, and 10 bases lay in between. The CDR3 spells CASSPRGTGANVLTF. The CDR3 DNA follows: TGTGCCAGCAGCCCGAGGGGCACTGGGGCCAACGTCCTGACTTTC.

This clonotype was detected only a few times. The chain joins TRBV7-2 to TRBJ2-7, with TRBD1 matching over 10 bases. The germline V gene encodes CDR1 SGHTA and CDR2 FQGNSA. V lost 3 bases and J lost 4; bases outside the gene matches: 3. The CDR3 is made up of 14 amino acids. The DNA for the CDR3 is TGTGCCAGCAGCTTCGGGACAGGGGATTACGAGCAGTACTTC. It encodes CASSFGTGDYEQYF. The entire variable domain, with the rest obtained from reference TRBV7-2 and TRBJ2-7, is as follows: GAGVSQSPSNKVTEKGKDVELRCDPISGHTALYWYRQSLGQGLEFLIYFQGNSAPDKSGLPSDRFSAERTGGSVSTLTIQRTQQEDSAVYLCASSFGTGDYEQYFGPGTRLTVT.